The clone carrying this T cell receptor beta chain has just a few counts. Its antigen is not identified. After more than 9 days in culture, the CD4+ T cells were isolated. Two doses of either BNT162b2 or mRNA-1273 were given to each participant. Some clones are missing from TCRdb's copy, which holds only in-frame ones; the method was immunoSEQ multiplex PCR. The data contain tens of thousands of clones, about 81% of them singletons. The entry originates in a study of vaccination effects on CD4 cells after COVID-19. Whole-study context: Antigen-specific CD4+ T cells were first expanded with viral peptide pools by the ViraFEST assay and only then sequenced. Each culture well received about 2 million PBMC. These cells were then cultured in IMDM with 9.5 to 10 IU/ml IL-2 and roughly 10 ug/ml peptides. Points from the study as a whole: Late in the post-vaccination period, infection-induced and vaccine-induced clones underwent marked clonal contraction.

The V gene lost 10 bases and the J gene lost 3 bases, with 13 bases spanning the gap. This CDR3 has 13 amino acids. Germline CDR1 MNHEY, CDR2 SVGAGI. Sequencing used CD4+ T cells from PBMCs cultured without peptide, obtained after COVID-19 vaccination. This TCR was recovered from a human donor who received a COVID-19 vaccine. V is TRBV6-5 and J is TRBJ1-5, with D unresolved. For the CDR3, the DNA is TGTGCCACCCAAGCCGGGCTCAATCAGCCCCAGCATTTT. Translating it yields CATQAGLNQPQHF.